This TCR beta chain was profiled in a study of a mutant IDH1 vaccine in newly diagnosed glioma. Study information: Vaccines were first given 4-6 weeks after radiotherapy alone, or with temozolomide cycles. Males made up approximately 62% and females about 38% of treated patients, whose mean age was roughly 40 years. Broader study findings: Alterations occurring in top peripheral T cell clonotypes seemed unrelated to pseudoprogression. There were vaccine-induced immune responses in under 95% of the patients.

Time point here: week 5, during vaccination. Vaccination used 300 ug of mutant IDH1 20-mer peptide per dose, with topical imiquimod. Measured with immunoSEQ multiplex PCR; TCRdb has only the in-frame clones, and not every one. The profile shows roughly 50,000 clones, about 86% of them singletons. As concerns this clone: The antigen is not known.

The receptor's source is a man aged 30 to 45 with glioma. The material sequenced was PBMCs, taken from a glioma patient whose treatment included an IDH1 peptide vaccine.

The CDR3 loop is CASSLGGGALQETQYF. The CDR3 DNA follows: TGTGCCAGCAGCTTAGGAGGAGGGGCCCTACAAGAGACCCAGTACTTC. The rearrangement links TRBV11-3 to TRBJ2-5; weak D call: TRBD2 (6 bases). Germline assignment: CDR1 SGHNT and CDR2 YENEEA. This CDR3 is built from 16 residues. Trimming removed 1 base from V and 2 bases from J, with 14 bases in between. Variable domain in full (rest from reference TRBV11-3 and TRBJ2-5): EAGVVQSPRYKIIEKKQPVAFWCNPISGHNTLYWYLQNLGQGPELLIRYENEEAVDDSQLPKDRFSAERLKGVDSTLKIQPAELGDSAVYLCASSLGGGALQETQYFGPGTRLLVL.